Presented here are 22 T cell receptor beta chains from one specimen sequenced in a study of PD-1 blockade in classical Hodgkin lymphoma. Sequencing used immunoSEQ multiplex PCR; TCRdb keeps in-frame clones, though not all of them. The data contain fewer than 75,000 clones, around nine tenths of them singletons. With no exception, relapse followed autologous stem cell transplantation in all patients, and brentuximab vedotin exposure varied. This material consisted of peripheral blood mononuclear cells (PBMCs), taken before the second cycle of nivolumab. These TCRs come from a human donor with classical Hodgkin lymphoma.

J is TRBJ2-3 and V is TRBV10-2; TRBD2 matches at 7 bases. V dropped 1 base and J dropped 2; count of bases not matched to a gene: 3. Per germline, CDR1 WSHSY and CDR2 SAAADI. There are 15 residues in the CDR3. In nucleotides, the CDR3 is TGCGCCAGCAGTGAGTGGGGACTATACACAGATACGCAGTATTTT. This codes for CASSEWGLYTDTQYF.

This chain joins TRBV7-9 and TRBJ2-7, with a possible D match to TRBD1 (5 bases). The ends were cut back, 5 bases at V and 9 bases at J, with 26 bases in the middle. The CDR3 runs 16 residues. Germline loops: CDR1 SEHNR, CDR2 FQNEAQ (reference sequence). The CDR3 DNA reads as TGTGCCAGCAGCCCGCTAGGCAGGGAATCTTTGCTTGGGCAGTACTTC. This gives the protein CASSPLGRESLLGQYF.

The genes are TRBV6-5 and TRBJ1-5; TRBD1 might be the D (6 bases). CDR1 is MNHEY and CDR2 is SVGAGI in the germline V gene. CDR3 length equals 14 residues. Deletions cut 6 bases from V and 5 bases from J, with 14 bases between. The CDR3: CASRPTDRDQPQHF. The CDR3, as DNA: TGTGCCAGCAGACCCACGGACAGAGATCAGCCCCAGCATTTT.

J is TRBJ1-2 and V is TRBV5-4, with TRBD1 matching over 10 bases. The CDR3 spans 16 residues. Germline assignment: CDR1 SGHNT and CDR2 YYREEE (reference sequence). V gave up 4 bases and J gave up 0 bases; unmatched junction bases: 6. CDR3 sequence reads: CASSPRDRGSNYGYTF. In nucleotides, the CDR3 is TGTGCCAGCAGCCCCCGGGACAGGGGTTCTAACTATGGCTACACCTTC. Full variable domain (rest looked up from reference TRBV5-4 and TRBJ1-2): ETGVTQSPTHLIKTRGQQVTLRCSSQSGHNTVSWYQQALGQGPQFIFQYYREEENGRGNFPPRFSGLQFPNYSSELNVNALELDDSALYLCASSPRDRGSNYGYTFGSGTRLTVV.

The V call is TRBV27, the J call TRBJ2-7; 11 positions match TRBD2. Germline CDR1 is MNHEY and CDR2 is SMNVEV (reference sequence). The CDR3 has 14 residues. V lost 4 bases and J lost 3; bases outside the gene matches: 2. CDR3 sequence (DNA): TGTGCCAGCAGTTCGGGACTAGCGGACTACGAGCAGTACTTC. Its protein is CASSSGLADYEQYF.

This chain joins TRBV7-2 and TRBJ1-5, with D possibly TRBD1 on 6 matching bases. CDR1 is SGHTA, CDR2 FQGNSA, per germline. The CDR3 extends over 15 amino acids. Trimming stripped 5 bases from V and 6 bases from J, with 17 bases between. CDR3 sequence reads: CASSQNRVGRQPQHF. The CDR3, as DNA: TGTGCCAGCAGCCAGAACAGGGTAGGACGTCAGCCCCAGCATTTT.

The CDR3 bases are TGTGCCATCGGCGCAAGTCGTACCTACGAGCAGTACTTC. Its protein is CAIGASRTYEQYF. The rearrangement joins TRBV10-3 to TRBJ2-7; D not certain. V lost 8 bases, J lost 2 bases, and 13 bases lay in between. The CDR3 loop spans 13 amino acids. Germline loops: CDR1 ENHRY, CDR2 SYGVKD.

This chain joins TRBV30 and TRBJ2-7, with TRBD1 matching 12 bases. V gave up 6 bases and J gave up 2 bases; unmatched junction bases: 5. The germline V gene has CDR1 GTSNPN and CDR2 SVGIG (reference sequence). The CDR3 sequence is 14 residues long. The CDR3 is CACCRDRGPYEQYF. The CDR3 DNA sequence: TGTGCCTGCTGCCGGGACAGGGGGCCCTACGAGCAGTACTTC.

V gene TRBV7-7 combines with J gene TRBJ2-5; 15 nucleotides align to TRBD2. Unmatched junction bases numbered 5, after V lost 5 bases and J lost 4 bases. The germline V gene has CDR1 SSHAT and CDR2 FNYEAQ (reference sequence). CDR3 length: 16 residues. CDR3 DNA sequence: TGTGCCAGCAGCCCCCGGACTAGCGGGGGGGGAGAGACCCAGTACTTC. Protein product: CASSPRTSGGGETQYF.

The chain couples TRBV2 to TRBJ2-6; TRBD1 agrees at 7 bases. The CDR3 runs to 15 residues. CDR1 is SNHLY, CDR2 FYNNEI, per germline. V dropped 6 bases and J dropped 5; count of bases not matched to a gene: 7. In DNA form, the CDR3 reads TGTGCCAGCAGCGACCGACAGGGATGGGCCAACGTCCTGACTTTC. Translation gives CASSDRQGWANVLTF.

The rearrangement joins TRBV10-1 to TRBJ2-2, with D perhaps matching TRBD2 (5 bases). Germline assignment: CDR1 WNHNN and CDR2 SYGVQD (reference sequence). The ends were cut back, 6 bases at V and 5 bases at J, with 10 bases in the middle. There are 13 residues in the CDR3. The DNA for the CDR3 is TGCGCCAGCAGAAATAGGGAGACCGGGGAGCTGTTTTTT. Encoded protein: CASRNRETGELFF.

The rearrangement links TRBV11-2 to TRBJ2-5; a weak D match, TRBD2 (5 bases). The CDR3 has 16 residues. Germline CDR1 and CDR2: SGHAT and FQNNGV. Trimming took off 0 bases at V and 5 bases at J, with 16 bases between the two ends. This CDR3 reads CASSLDLGVFAETQYF. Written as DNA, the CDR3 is TGTGCCAGCAGCTTAGATCTCGGGGTTTTCGCGGAGACCCAGTACTTC.

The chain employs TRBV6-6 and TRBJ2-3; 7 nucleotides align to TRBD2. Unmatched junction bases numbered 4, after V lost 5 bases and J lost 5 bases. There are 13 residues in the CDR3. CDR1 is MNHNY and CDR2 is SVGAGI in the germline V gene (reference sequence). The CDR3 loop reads CASSRGGGDTQYF. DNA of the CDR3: TGTGCCAGCAGTAGGGGCGGGGGAGATACGCAGTATTTT.

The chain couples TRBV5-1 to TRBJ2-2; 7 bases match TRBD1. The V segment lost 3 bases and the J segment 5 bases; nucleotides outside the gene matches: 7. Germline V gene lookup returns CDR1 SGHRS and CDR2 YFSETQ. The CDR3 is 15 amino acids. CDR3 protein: CASSSMGQKTGELFF. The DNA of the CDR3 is TGCGCCAGCAGCTCGATGGGACAGAAGACCGGGGAGCTGTTTTTT.

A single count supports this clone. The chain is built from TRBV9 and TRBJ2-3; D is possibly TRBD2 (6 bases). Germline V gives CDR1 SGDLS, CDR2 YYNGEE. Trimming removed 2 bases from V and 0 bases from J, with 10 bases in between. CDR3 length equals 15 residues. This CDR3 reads CASSVRGSSTDTQYF. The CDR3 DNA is TGTGCCAGCAGCGTCCGGGGGTCTAGCACAGATACGCAGTATTTT.

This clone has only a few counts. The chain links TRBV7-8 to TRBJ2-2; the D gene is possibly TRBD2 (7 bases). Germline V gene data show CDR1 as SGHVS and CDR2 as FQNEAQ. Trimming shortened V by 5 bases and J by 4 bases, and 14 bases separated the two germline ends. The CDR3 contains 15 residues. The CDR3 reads CASSLRGAGTGELFF. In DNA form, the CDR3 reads TGTGCCAGCAGCCTCCGGGGGGCCGGCACCGGGGAGCTGTTTTTT.

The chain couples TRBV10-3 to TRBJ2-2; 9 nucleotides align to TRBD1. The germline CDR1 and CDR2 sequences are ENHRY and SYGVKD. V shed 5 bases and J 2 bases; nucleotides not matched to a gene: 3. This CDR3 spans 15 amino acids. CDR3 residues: CAISPGQGNTGELFF. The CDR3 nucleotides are TGTGCCATCAGTCCGGGACAGGGTAACACCGGGGAGCTGTTTTTT.

As DNA, the CDR3 is TGTGCCAGCAGTAAGAGTACGGGGGGCGCCTACAATGAGCAGTTCTTC. The encoded protein is CASSKSTGGAYNEQFF. J is TRBJ2-1 and V is TRBV28, with D tentatively TRBD2 (7 bases). The CDR3 contains 16 residues. From germline, CDR1 is MDHEN and CDR2 SYDVKM. Trimming took off 5 bases at V and 2 bases at J, with 16 bases between the two ends.

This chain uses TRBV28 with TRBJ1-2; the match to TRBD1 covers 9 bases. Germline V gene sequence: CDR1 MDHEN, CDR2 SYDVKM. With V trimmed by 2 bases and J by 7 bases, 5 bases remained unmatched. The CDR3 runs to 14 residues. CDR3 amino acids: CASSLMRQGGGYTF. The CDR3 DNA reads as TGTGCCAGCAGTTTAATGAGACAGGGGGGTGGCTACACCTTC.

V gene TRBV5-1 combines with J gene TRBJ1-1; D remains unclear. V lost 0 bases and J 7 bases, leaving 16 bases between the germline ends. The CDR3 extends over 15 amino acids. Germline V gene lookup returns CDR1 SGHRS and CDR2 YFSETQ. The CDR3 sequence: CASSLALRADHEAFF. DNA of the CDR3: TGCGCCAGCAGCTTGGCCTTACGGGCGGACCATGAAGCTTTCTTT.

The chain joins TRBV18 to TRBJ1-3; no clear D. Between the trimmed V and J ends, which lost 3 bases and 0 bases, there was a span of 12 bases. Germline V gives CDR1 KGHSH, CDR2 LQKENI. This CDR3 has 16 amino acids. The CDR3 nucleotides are TGTGCCAGCTCACCCCGGACGGATAGCTCTGGAAACACCATATATTTT. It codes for CASSPRTDSSGNTIYF.

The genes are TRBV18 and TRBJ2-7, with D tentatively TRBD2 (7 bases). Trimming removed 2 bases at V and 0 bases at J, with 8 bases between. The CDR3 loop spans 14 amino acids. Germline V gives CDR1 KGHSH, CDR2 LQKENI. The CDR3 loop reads CASSPAGASYEQYF. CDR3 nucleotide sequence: TGTGCCAGCTCACCAGCGGGGGCCTCCTACGAGCAGTACTTC.